This TCR beta chain was captured by sequencing in a study of OX40 agonist ivuxolimab in advanced cancers. General study findings and limits: Some patients who did not respond also had low normalized T-cell clonal expansion. In the 0.1 to 3.0 mg/kg range, CD4+ and CD8+ blood T cells had expanded clonally by week 6.

Of note for this clone: Its antigen remains unknown.

Assay: immunoSEQ multiplex PCR; the TCRdb copy retains only in-frame clones and omits some. The table shows roughly 25,000 clones, with 88% occurring only once. The CDR3 loop spans 18 amino acids. The J segment lost 1 base and the V segment lost 2 bases, leaving 9 bases of the junction unmatched. Germline loops: CDR1 SGHNT, CDR2 YYREEE (reference sequence). The sequenced sample was CD4+ or CD8+ T cells sorted from blood, obtained in a trial of the OX40 agonist ivuxolimab. The TCR sequence derives from an adult with an advanced solid tumor such as melanoma, head and neck, liver or kidney cancer. This rearrangement joins TRBV5-4 to TRBJ1-5; 10 positions agree with TRBD1. CDR3 amino acids: CASSLTGTGVISNQPQHF. Here the CDR3 DNA reads TGTGCCAGCAGCTTAACCGGGACAGGGGTTATCAGCAATCAGCCCCAGCATTTT.